This TCR beta chain came from a study of blood T cell repertoires in COVID-19 (dated by TCRdb to 2020 to 2021). About the investigation overall: Collaborator samples came from the United States, Italy and Spain and covered acute and convalescent phases of COVID-19. The prospective study material was composed of cDNA or gDNA derived from T cells, B-cell-depleted T cells, or PBMCs. Subjects who had been exposed to COVID-19, were actively infected with it, or had recovered from it provided the deeply sampled blood TCRbeta repertoires that made up the dataset. The repertoires were released in a freely available public database meant as a resource for research on the immune response to SARS-CoV-2. Samples came from the ongoing ImmuneRACE study (first 160 participants) plus 1,254 subjects from 6 global collaborators. A de-identified subject ID, COVID-19 status, age in years and sex were almost always included in the sample metadata. Where available, HLA class I and class II types were taken from metadata supplied by the sample provider and were not determined by assay-based typing.

About this clone itself: Its target antigen remains unknown. Base qualities were left out, and no much larger clone turns up one base away.

TCRbeta CDR3 regions were amplified from genomic DNA by means of the immunoSEQ Assay, a bias-controlled multiplex PCR. The published analysis was carried out like this. The number of nucleated cells in each sample was estimated by amplification of reference gene primers within the assay. To quantify the absolute abundance of each unique TCRbeta CDR3 rearrangement, sequence reads were collapsed and filtered. Productive Simpson clonality was computed per sample as the square root of Simpson's diversity index over productive rearrangements. The immuneACCESS repertoire file appears here via TCRdb, limited to in-frame rearrangements. These files lack a portion of the clones; in checked studies, under half of the deficit traces to unresolved V genes, and the cause of the others is not known. That table furnishes V, J and clone size, whereas the DNA furnished D and trimming. Recorded for this sample are roughly 180,000 clones; about 81% of them occurred a single time. The biggest ten clones account for 10% to 15% of the sample.

V gives up 8 bases and J gives up 0 bases, and the segment between their germline ends measures 11 bases. The cysteine opens and the phenylalanine closes a CDR3 of 14 amino acids. Left in the record is the CDR3 DNA by itself, 42 bases read in frame from the first base. The CDR1 and CDR2 encoded by the germline V gene are SGHNT and YENEEA. One collaborating source in Seattle enrolled patients while the patients were actively infected and followed the patients over time throughout the course of disease. Whole blood was collected in K2EDTA tubes by collaborating institutions according to the institutions' own protocols. For TCRbeta analysis, collaborators shipped samples in one of three forms: frozen whole blood, isolated PBMCs, or DNA extracted from either of those sample types. The paper as a whole reports these results and caveats: How much clinical and demographic metadata was included differed by source and by participant, and the metadata was provided uncurated.

The V and J genes are TRBV11-3 and TRBJ2-1; TRBD2 is a weak D gene call, 5 bases matching. This TCR was recovered from a woman aged 80 or over with COVID-19, enrolled during active disease. Sequencing was carried out using peripheral blood. The nucleotides read TGTGCCAGCTCTGCGGGTAGCTCCTACAATGAGCAGTTCTTC. Translation gives CASSAGSSYNEQFF. The CDR3, completed at both ends by the reference TRBV11-3 and TRBJ2-1 genes, gives the full variable domain EAGVVQSPRYKIIEKKQPVAFWCNPISGHNTLYWYLQNLGQGPELLIRYENEEAVDDSQLPKDRFSAERLKGVDSTLKIQPAELGDSAVYLCASSAGSSYNEQFFGPGTRLTVL.